Ten or more counts support the clone carrying this TCR beta chain. Its specificity is unknown. In the library, individual cDNA molecules carried attached unique molecular identifiers. TCRdb processed the 5' RACE reads anew with MiXCR; each CDR3 protein has one entry. The data contain about 60,000 distinct CDR3 sequences, around 12% of them singletons. The data derive from a study of early T cells in non-severe SARS-CoV-2 infection. Looking at the study overall: Sequencing input comprised bulk RNA from unsorted whole blood; chain pairing was not available.

Germline lookup yields CDR1 SGHVS and CDR2 FNYEAQ. The CDR3 is 15 amino acids. With V trimmed by 4 bases and J by 5 bases, 4 bases remained unmatched. Study-level points and caveats: Matches to VDJdb favored anti-spike CD8 responses and missed private and CD4 specificities.

The TCR comes from an adult who was a healthcare worker with PCR-confirmed SARS-CoV-2 infection or an uninfected control (not recorded which). The J gene is TRBJ2-2, the V gene TRBV7-6, with 10 bases aligning to TRBD2. Sequencing input: whole blood. CDR3 loop: CASSSSGRGTGELFF. The CDR3 region has the DNA TGTGCCAGCAGCTCTAGCGGGAGAGGTACCGGGGAGCTGTTTTTT. Full variable domain (outside the CDR3, taken from reference TRBV7-6 and TRBJ2-2): GAGVSQSPRYKVTKRGQDVALRCDPISGHVSLYWYRQALGQGPEFLTYFNYEAQQDKSGLPNDRFSAERPEGSISTLTIQRTEQRDSAMYRCASSSSGRGTGELFFGEGSRLTVL.